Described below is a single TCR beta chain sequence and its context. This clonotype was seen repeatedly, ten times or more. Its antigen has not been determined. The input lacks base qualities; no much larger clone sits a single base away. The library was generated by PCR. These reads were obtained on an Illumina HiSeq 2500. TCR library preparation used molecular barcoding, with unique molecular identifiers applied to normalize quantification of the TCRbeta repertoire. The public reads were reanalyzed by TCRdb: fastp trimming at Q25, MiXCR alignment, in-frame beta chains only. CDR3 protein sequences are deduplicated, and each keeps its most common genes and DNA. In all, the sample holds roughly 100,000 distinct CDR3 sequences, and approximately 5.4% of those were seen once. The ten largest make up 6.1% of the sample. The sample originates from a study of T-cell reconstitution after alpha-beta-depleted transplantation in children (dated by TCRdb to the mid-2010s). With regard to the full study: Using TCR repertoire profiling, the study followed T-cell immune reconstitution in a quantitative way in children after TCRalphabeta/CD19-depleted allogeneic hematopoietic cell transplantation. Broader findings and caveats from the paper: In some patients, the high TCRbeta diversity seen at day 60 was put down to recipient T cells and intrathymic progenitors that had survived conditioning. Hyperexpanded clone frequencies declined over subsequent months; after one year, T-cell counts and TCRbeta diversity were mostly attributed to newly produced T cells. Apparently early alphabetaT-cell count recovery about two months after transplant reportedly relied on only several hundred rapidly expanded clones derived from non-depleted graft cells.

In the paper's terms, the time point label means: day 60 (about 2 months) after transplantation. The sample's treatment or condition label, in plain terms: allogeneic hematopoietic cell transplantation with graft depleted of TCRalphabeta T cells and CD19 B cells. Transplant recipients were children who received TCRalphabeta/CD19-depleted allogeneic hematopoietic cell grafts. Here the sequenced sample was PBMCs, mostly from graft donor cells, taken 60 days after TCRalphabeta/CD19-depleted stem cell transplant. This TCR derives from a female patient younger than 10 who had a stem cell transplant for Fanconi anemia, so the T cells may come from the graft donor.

The sequenced DNA: TGTGCCAGCTCACCACAGGGGTCCTCCTACGAGCAGTACTTC. Its translation reads: CASSPQGSSYEQYF. The chain is made from TRBV18 and TRBJ2-7; the D segment could be TRBD1, given 5 matching bases. Taken from the germline V gene, the CDR1 and CDR2 loops are KGHSH and LQKENI. A distance of 7 bases separates the germline ends of V and J, which lose 1 base and 0 bases respectively. From the cysteine through the phenylalanine, the CDR3 covers 14 amino acids. The entry retains the CDR3 DNA only, 42 bases that are in frame from base 1.